This T cell receptor beta chain was found in a study of T cell responses to AZD1222 COVID-19 vaccine. Points from the study as a whole: Repertoires in all cases were sampled only once the peak T cell response had passed. Across the whole spike, CD4 TCRs peaked at regions 160-218 and 743-854. Nearly half of the spike-specific TCRs reportedly recognize variant regions that carry no mutations.

As regards this clone: Its target is unknown.

Sequenced by immunoSEQ multiplex PCR; TCRdb stores in-frame clones only, minus some. The sample shows tens of thousands of clones, nearly 90% of them seen only once. This receptor was taken from an adult who received the AZD1222 COVID-19 vaccine. The sample was peripheral blood, taken 28 days after the second AZD1222 dose.

Here the CDR3 DNA reads TGTGCCAGCAGCCGGACTAGGGGGAAAGAGACCCAGTACTTC. It codes for CASSRTRGKETQYF. The V and J genes are TRBV7-2 and TRBJ2-5; possible D gene TRBD2, 7 bases. CDR3 length: 14 residues. Germline V gene lookup returns CDR1 SGHTA and CDR2 FQGNSA. V was clipped by 5 bases and J by 3 bases, with 13 bases between them.